The rows below give T cell receptor beta chains drawn from one sample of a study of T-cell memory formation after mild COVID-19. TCRdb fed the 5' RACE reads into MiXCR, producing one record per CDR3 protein. The sample records 250,000 to 300,000 distinct CDR3 sequences, roughly 15% being singletons. The material sequenced was PBMCs or a T cell subset sorted from them (not recorded which). These receptors originate from a man aged 18 to 30 who had mild COVID-19 (a few samples of this study predate the infection). Cell type and time point are not known. Each CDR3 is given with its conserved first and last residue. Each record gives: V gene, J gene, clone size, CDR3 protein. Only some rows state a clone size, as once, few, many or a class for expanded clones.

V gene: TRBV5-8; J gene: TRBJ2-3; clone size: .; CDR3 protein: CASSLAVGVTTDTQYF
V gene: TRBV12-3/TRBV12-4; J gene: TRBJ2-3; clone size: .; CDR3 protein: CASKLLASNTDTQYF
V gene: TRBV12-3/TRBV12-4; J gene: TRBJ2-7; clone size: few; CDR3 protein: CASSRDLQSYEQYF
V gene: TRBV5-1; J gene: TRBJ1-3; clone size: many; CDR3 protein: CASSLYGDGNTIYF
V gene: TRBV5-5; J gene: TRBJ2-5; clone size: many; CDR3 protein: CASSLLWLQSGGETQYF
V gene: TRBV7-3; J gene: TRBJ1-2; clone size: .; CDR3 protein: CASSLSGGDNYGYTF
V gene: TRBV5-5; J gene: TRBJ2-5; clone size: few; CDR3 protein: CASSFRSGGAPRETQYF
V gene: TRBV5-1; J gene: TRBJ2-2; clone size: few; CDR3 protein: CASSLGGPSGELFF
V gene: TRBV28; J gene: TRBJ2-3; clone size: many; CDR3 protein: CASSLTQDTQYF
V gene: TRBV4-1; J gene: TRBJ2-3; clone size: few; CDR3 protein: CASSLSSSDTQYF
V gene: TRBV4-3; J gene: TRBJ2-3; clone size: many; CDR3 protein: CASSWGNPRADTQYF
V gene: TRBV18; J gene: TRBJ2-7; clone size: few; CDR3 protein: CASSNIGQGLEQYF
V gene: TRBV2; J gene: TRBJ2-7; clone size: few; CDR3 protein: CASSSGLGRGEQYF
V gene: TRBV6-2/TRBV6-3; J gene: TRBJ2-5; clone size: many; CDR3 protein: CASSYESQETQYF
V gene: TRBV2; J gene: TRBJ2-4; clone size: .; CDR3 protein: CASSEPGGAKNIQYF
V gene: TRBV5-1; J gene: TRBJ2-1; clone size: .; CDR3 protein: CASSPRTGTLGEQFF
V gene: TRBV3-1; J gene: TRBJ1-5; clone size: many; CDR3 protein: CASSQYQPQHF
V gene: TRBV23-1; J gene: TRBJ2-4; clone size: .; CDR3 protein: CASSQERGQNIQYF
V gene: TRBV28; J gene: TRBJ2-6; clone size: .; CDR3 protein: CASSSRGWWTGANVLTF